What follows describes a single TCR beta chain. As originally analysed: Amplified reference gene primers provided the basis for estimating nucleated cell counts. Measured with immunoSEQ multiplex PCR; TCRdb has only the in-frame clones, and not every one. V and J calls plus clone size are reproduced from that table; the DNA served to infer D and trimming. The sample lists 230,000 or so clones, roughly 88% occurring once. The data originate from a study of blood T cell repertoires in COVID-19. Background on the study: Acute and convalescent COVID-19 samples came from the United States, Italy and Spain. T cells, B-cell-depleted T cells, or PBMCs provided the cDNA or gDNA that served as material.

CDR1 LNHDA and CDR2 SQIVND come from the germline V gene (reference sequence). There are 16 residues in the CDR3. The ends lost 2 bases at V and 8 bases at J; junction bases unmatched: 9. The sample was peripheral blood. The chain is built from TRBV19 and TRBJ1-2; 12 nucleotides align to TRBD1. The clonotype comes from a man aged 35-49 years who had recovered from COVID-19. The CDR3 region is CASSISSRDRGQGYTF. The CDR3 region has the DNA TGTGCCAGTAGTATATCGAGTCGGGACAGGGGGCAGGGCTACACCTTC.